Presented here are 28 T cell receptor beta chains from one specimen sequenced in a study of blood T cells in healthy people across ages (dated by TCRdb to the mid-2010s). Libraries were constructed by 5' RACE. Instrument used: Illumina HiSeq 2500. The second PCR ran for roughly 6 to 11 cycles and used a J-beta primer mix along with a sample-barcoded 5' primer. TCRdb passed the public sequencing reads through fastp at Q25 and MiXCR, retaining productive beta sequences. Entries are consolidated by CDR3 protein sequence, retaining the most common genes and DNA. The sample profile shows some 760,000 distinct CDR3 sequences; around a quarter of them were found once. The ten largest clones take up under 4.5% of the sample. This same sample was also taken into another study, of T cells of mothers and their children.

The sequencing sample was made of blood. These receptors were taken from a boy aged 10-17 years in good health.

The CDR3 DNA reads TGTGCCAGCAGCCCCGCGGGACAGGACAACAACTATGGCTACACCTTC. Encoded protein: CASSPAGQDNNYGYTF. The chain joins TRBV27 to TRBJ1-2; TRBD1 matches 8 bases. From germline, CDR1 is MNHEY and CDR2 SMNVEV (reference sequence). V gave up 6 bases and J gave up 2 bases; unmatched junction bases: 11. The CDR3 has 16 amino acids.

The genes are TRBV18 and TRBJ1-5; possibly TRBD1 for D (5 bases). Trimming left V 3 bases short and J 4 bases short, with 16 bases between. The V gene's germline CDR1 is KGHSH and CDR2 LQKENI. The CDR3 has 16 residues. This chain's CDR3 is CASSPRDPTWNQPQHF. The CDR3 DNA sequence: TGTGCCAGCTCACCGCGGGACCCCACTTGGAATCAGCCCCAGCATTTT.

This clonotype was seen a few times. The J gene is TRBJ1-5, the V gene TRBV7-9; D might be TRBD1 (5 bases). The germline V and J ends were trimmed by 5 bases and 0 bases, with 11 bases remaining between them. Germline CDR1 SEHNR, CDR2 FQNEAQ (reference sequence). This CDR3 has 15 amino acids. The CDR3 DNA follows: TGTGCCAGCAGCCCGACCGGGACTAGCAATCAGCCCCAGCATTTT. Its protein is CASSPTGTSNQPQHF.

The V call is TRBV29-1, the J call TRBJ2-5; D unresolved. V lost 1 base and J lost 5, with 14 bases in between. Germline assignment: CDR1 SQVTM and CDR2 ANQGSEA. CDR3 length: 14 amino acids. DNA for the CDR3: TGCAGCGTTGAAGTACACGAGTTGTTGGAGACCCAGTACTTC. Translation: CSVEVHELLETQYF.

This clonotype occurred a few times. The V call is TRBV7-2, the J call TRBJ2-7, with D hard to call. Germline V gene lookup returns CDR1 SGHTA and CDR2 FQGNSA. The CDR3 is 11 amino acids. V lost 4 bases to trimming and J lost 5 bases, with 6 bases between them. CDR3 coding DNA: TGTGCCAGCAGCTCTTTTCACGAGCAGTACTTC. Translation: CASSSFHEQYF.

This clonotype was picked up a small number of times. This chain connects TRBV21-1 to TRBJ2-7; the table's D call TRBD1 went unverified against the DNA. TRBV21-1 is a known pseudogene. CDR3 length: 18 residues. CDR3 region: CASSKALAGGQVYYEQYF. CDR3 DNA: TGTGCCAGCAGCAAAGCGCTGGCAGGGGGCCAGGTTTACTACGAGCAGTACTTC.

A few counts support this clonotype. The chain joins TRBV15 to TRBJ2-1; no definite D call. The V end lost 2 bases, the J end lost 7 bases, and 6 bases lay between the germline ends. This CDR3 spans 12 amino acids. Germline lookup yields CDR1 LNHNV and CDR2 YYDKDF (reference sequence). The CDR3 region is CATSRPENEQFF. CDR3 nucleotide sequence: TGTGCCACCAGCAGACCCGAAAATGAGCAGTTCTTC.

This clonotype was detected a few times. This chain joins TRBV28 and TRBJ2-5; 8 nucleotides match TRBD1. The DNA end is a closer match to TRBJ2-1, so the J assignment may be wrong. This CDR3 spans 14 amino acids. Germline CDR1 MDHEN, CDR2 SYDVKM. CDR3: CASSRTGSFDEQFF. The CDR3 DNA reads TGTGCCAGCAGTAGGACAGGGTCGTTCGATGAGCAGTTCTTC.

This clonotype was recorded a few times. The chain combines TRBV28 with TRBJ2-4, with D tentatively TRBD2 (5 bases). This CDR3 region has 13 residues. V lost 3 bases, J lost 9 bases, and 12 bases lay in between. Germline assignment: CDR1 MDHEN and CDR2 SYDVKM. The CDR3 spells CASSLAEGGIQYF. The CDR3 nucleotides read TGTGCCAGCAGTTTGGCAGAGGGTGGCATTCAGTACTTC.

This chain links TRBV5-6 with TRBJ2-7, with unresolved D. This CDR3 spans 16 amino acids. Trimming took off 4 bases at V and 1 base at J, with 18 bases between the two ends. Germline lookup yields CDR1 SGHDT and CDR2 YYEEEE. The CDR3 bases are TGTGCCAGCAGCCCGTTAAGAGAACACTTATCCTACGAGCAGTACTTC. Protein product: CASSPLREHLSYEQYF.

This clonotype has just a few counts. The genes are TRBV29-1 and TRBJ1-2; D is ambiguous. This CDR3 region has 13 residues. Germline loops: CDR1 SQVTM, CDR2 ANQGSEA. The germline V and J ends were trimmed by 0 bases and 3 bases, with 8 bases remaining between them. The CDR3 DNA reads as TGCAGCGTTGAAGATCTTCACGACTATGGCTACACCTTC. Residues: CSVEDLHDYGYTF.

This clonotype was seen more than once but under ten times. V gene TRBV28 combines with J gene TRBJ2-7; no clear D. In germline, CDR1 is MDHEN, CDR2 SYDVKM. Trimming removed 2 bases from V and 0 bases from J, with 17 bases in between. CDR3 length equals 17 residues. In DNA, the CDR3 is TGTGCCAGCAGTTTAGAGTTGGGTCGGCTAAGCTCCTACGAGCAGTACTTC. It codes for CASSLELGRLSSYEQYF.

The chain is built from TRBV25-1 and TRBJ2-1; 8 bases line up with TRBD1. With the DNA end fitting TRBJ2-5 better, the J assignment may be wrong. Per the germline V gene, CDR1 is MGHDK and CDR2 is SYGVNS. The CDR3 consists of 14 residues. CDR3 in amino acids: CASSDRGRGETQYF. The DNA of the CDR3 is TGTGCCAGCAGTGACAGGGGGCGCGGGGAGACCCAGTACTTC.

The gene calls are TRBV2 and TRBJ1-4, with TRBD1 as a possible D gene (5 bases). CDR1 SNHLY and CDR2 FYNNEI come from the germline V gene. The CDR3 contains 15 residues. The V end was cut by 8 bases, the J end by 2 bases, with 15 bases between. In DNA, the CDR3 is TGTGCCAGCGGAAGAGCACAGGTGACTAATGAAAAACTGTTTTTT. This codes for CASGRAQVTNEKLFF.

The rearrangement links TRBV24-1 to TRBJ2-2; the D is unclear. The germline gives CDR1 KGHDR, CDR2 SFDVKD. The CDR3 is 14 amino acids. V gave up 9 bases and J gave up 5 bases, with 15 bases separating them. The CDR3 spells CATSTVPTTGELFF. As DNA, the CDR3 is TGTGCCACCTCTACGGTTCCCACGACCGGGGAGCTGTTTTTT.

The chain uses TRBV6-2 or TRBV6-3 and TRBJ2-1; perhaps TRBD1 as D (6 bases). The closer fit of TRBJ2-7 to the DNA end suggests the J call may be wrong. The CDR3 sequence is 15 residues long. Germline V lookup: CDR1 MNHEY, CDR2 SVGEGT. The CDR3 region is CASSYIGQPSYEQYF. The CDR3 DNA follows: TGTGCCAGCAGTTACATAGGACAGCCCTCCTACGAGCAGTACTTC.

The chain is built from TRBV2 and TRBJ2-1; TRBD2 agrees at 10 bases. Germline assignment: CDR1 SNHLY and CDR2 FYNNEI. The CDR3 is 16 amino acids. V shed 3 bases and J 6 bases; nucleotides not matched to a gene: 8. This CDR3 is CASSDGLAGARNEQFF. CDR3 coding DNA: TGTGCCAGCAGTGATGGTCTAGCGGGGGCTCGCAATGAGCAGTTCTTC.

This clonotype has at least ten counts. V is TRBV6-4 and J is TRBJ2-3, with 12 bases aligning to TRBD2. The V gene's germline CDR1 is MRHNA and CDR2 SNTAGT. There are 14 residues in the CDR3. V lost 4 bases, J lost 4 bases, and 0 bases stayed unmatched. The CDR3 sequence is CASSGLAGADTQYF. The CDR3 DNA sequence: TGTGCCAGCAGTGGACTAGCGGGAGCAGATACGCAGTATTTT.

The V and J genes are TRBV18 and TRBJ1-2; 8 positions agree with TRBD1. Trimming removed 1 base from V and 8 bases from J; junction bases left unmatched: 6. The CDR3 is 14 amino acids. Germline loops: CDR1 KGHSH, CDR2 LQKENI. Written as DNA, the CDR3 is TGTGCCAGCTCACCACTTGGACAGGGCGAGGGCTACACCTTC. Amino acids: CASSPLGQGEGYTF. Supplemented by reference TRBV18 and TRBJ1-2, the full variable domain reads NAGVMQNPRHLVRRRGQEARLRCSPMKGHSHVYWYRQLPEEGLKFMVYLQKENIIDESGMPKERFSAEFPKEGPSILRIQQVVRGDSAAYFCASSPLGQGEGYTFGSGTRLTVV.

This CDR3 is CSVEEDPTTQYF. The DNA for the CDR3 is TGCAGCGTTGAAGAGGACCCGACGACCCAGTACTTC. The J gene is TRBJ2-5, the V gene TRBV29-1; D not resolved. The CDR3 covers 12 residues. V gave up 0 bases and J gave up 7 bases, with 9 bases separating them. Germline V gene lookup returns CDR1 SQVTM and CDR2 ANQGSEA.

This clonotype was observed a few times. This rearrangement joins TRBV4-3 to TRBJ2-7, with a possible D match to TRBD2 (6 bases). The CDR3 runs to 17 residues. V gave up 0 bases and J gave up 2 bases, with 17 bases separating them. Looked up from germline, CDR1 is LGHNA and CDR2 is YSLEER. As DNA, the CDR3 is TGCGCCAGCAGCCAAGAGCGGGAACCTGGGGCAACCTACGAGCAGTACTTC. This gives the protein CASSQEREPGATYEQYF.

Only a few counts were recorded for this clonotype. The rearrangement joins TRBV29-1 to TRBJ1-2; TRBD1 agrees at 9 bases. Germline values: CDR1 SQVTM, CDR2 ANQGSEA. This CDR3 spans 14 amino acids. J was trimmed by 4 bases and V by 4 bases; bases with no gene match: 7. CDR3 sequence: CSVAPTGGFYGYTF. Here the CDR3 DNA reads TGCAGCGTTGCCCCAACAGGGGGCTTCTATGGCTACACCTTC.

This clonotype was seen only a few times. The V and J genes are TRBV5-1 and TRBJ2-3; 7 bases are a match to TRBD2. V gave up 2 bases and J gave up 5 bases; unmatched junction bases: 5. Germline CDR1 SGHRS, CDR2 YFSETQ. This CDR3 region has 14 residues. The chain's CDR3 is CASSFSGEGDTQYF. The DNA of the CDR3 is TGCGCCAGCAGCTTCAGCGGGGAGGGAGATACGCAGTATTTT.

The rearrangement joins TRBV4-1 to TRBJ2-1, with 10 bases lining up with TRBD1. CDR1 and CDR2 from the germline V gene are MGHRA and YSYEKL. Germline trimming cut 1 base from V and 4 bases from J; bases unmatched to any gene: 4. The CDR3 is made up of 16 amino acids. The CDR3 loop is CASSQGTGGFYNEQFF. The DNA for the CDR3 is TGCGCCAGCAGCCAAGGGACAGGGGGGTTTTACAATGAGCAGTTCTTC.

In its sample, this clonotype was seen a few times. The chain has TRBV6-5 and TRBJ2-3; D is perhaps TRBD1 (6 bases). Germline V gene data show CDR1 as MNHEY and CDR2 as SVGAGI. The V end lost 7 bases, the J end lost 0 bases, and 11 bases lay between the germline ends. This CDR3 has 14 amino acids. This CDR3 is CASKGETSTDTQYF. CDR3 in DNA: TGTGCCAGCAAGGGGGAAACAAGCACAGATACGCAGTATTTT.

This clonotype came up a few times. This CDR3 fails to terminate in the conserved phenylalanine or tryptophan, so it likely reflects a read error. The V gene is TRBV19, the J gene TRBJ1-2; weak D call: TRBD1 (5 bases). CDR1 is LNHDA, CDR2 SQIVND, per germline (reference sequence). CDR3 length: 12 residues. V dropped 8 bases and J dropped 8 bases, with 15 bases sitting between them. Here the CDR3 DNA reads TGTGCCAGTCGGAACCAAGGGGACGGCTACACCATC. Its translation: CASRNQGDGYTI.

This clonotype was detected a few times. The CDR3 protein is CASRFSYWGEQYF. The CDR3 DNA sequence: TGTGCCAGCAGATTCTCCTACTGGGGGGAGCAGTACTTC. The chain carries TRBV28 and TRBJ2-7; D might be TRBD1 or TRBD2, each matching 5 bases. The germline V and J ends were trimmed by 6 bases and 7 bases, with 16 bases remaining between them. Germline values: CDR1 MDHEN, CDR2 SYDVKM. This CDR3 comprises 13 residues. The full variable domain, in which reference TRBV28 and TRBJ2-7 provide the parts outside the CDR3, is DVKVTQSSRYLVKRTGEKVFLECVQDMDHENMFWYRQDPGLGLRLIYFSYDVKMKEKGDIPEGYSVSREKKERFSLILESASTNQTSMYLCASRFSYWGEQYFGPGTRLTVT.

This chain links TRBV14 with TRBJ1-4; 7 positions match TRBD1. This CDR3 contains 15 residues. V was pared by 5 bases and J by 6 bases, with 9 bases of the junction left unmatched. Germline V lookup: CDR1 SGHDN, CDR2 FVKESK. The CDR3 nucleotides are TGTGCCAGCAGCGGAACAGGGGTGGAGGATGAAAAACTGTTTTTT. Protein: CASSGTGVEDEKLFF.